The rows below give T cell receptor beta chains drawn from one sample of a study of CD8 T cells in ankylosing spondylitis. MiXCR, applied by TCRdb to the 5' RACE reads, yields one record per CDR3 protein. The sample carries 350,000 or so distinct CDR3 sequences, 14% to 15% recorded once. Sample: blood, either unsorted or a sorted T cell fraction (not recorded which). Receptors originate from a male donor with ankylosing spondylitis or in good health (not recorded which). Each CDR3 is given with its conserved first and last residue. A D gene is named only where the DNA matches it firmly. Size tells how often a clone was seen (once, few, many) or the class of an expanded clone, and some rows leave it out.

abundance	d_gene	v_gene	j_gene	CDR3aa	CDR3nt
.	.	TRBV7-9	TRBJ2-7	CASSLGTRPYEQYF	TGTGCCAGCAGCTTAGGTACCCGACCCTACGAGCAGTACTTC
.	TRBD2	TRBV2	TRBJ2-3	CASGVAGFGTDTQYF	TGTGCCAGCGGGGTAGCGGGATTCGGCACAGATACGCAGTATTTT
few	.	TRBV11-2	TRBJ1-1	CASSLLGAITNTEAFF	TGTGCCAGCAGCTTATTGGGGGCTATAACCAACACTGAAGCTTTCTTT
few	.	TRBV28	TRBJ1-5	CASSFRSGQPQHF	TGTGCCAGCAGTTTCAGGTCGGGTCAGCCCCAGCATTTT
.	TRBD1	TRBV5-1	TRBJ1-1	CASSLQPPTGGKGTEAFF	TGCGCCAGCAGCTTGCAACCACCGACAGGGGGCAAGGGCACTGAAGCTTTCTTT
.	.	TRBV5-1	TRBJ2-3	CASSSYRAARTDTQYF	TGCGCCAGCAGCTCTTACAGGGCCGCACGCACAGATACGCAGTATTTT
few	.	TRBV7-2	TRBJ2-7	CASSPGLSGYEQYF	TGTGCCAGCAGCCCGGGGCTGTCGGGCTACGAGCAGTACTTC
many	TRBD1	TRBV10-3	TRBJ1-6	CAIRDRVDSPLHF	TGTGCCATCAGAGACAGGGTCGATTCACCCCTCCACTTT
few	.	TRBV20-1	TRBJ2-1	CSARDRQGSWNEQFF	TGCAGTGCTAGAGATCGCCAGGGGTCGTGGAATGAGCAGTTCTTC
many	.	TRBV7-2	TRBJ1-1	CASSFPLSEAFF	TGTGCCAGCAGCTTCCCCCTAAGTGAAGCTTTCTTT
few	TRBD2	TRBV7-8	TRBJ2-7	CASSLVWTSGEQYF	TGTGCCAGCAGCTTAGTATGGACTAGCGGCGAGCAGTACTTC
.	TRBD2	TRBV3-1	TRBJ2-3	CASSQDRSAGSTDTQYF	TGTGCCAGCAGCCAAGATCGCTCAGCGGGGAGCACAGATACGCAGTATTTT
many	TRBD1	TRBV5-1	TRBJ2-1	CASSLTPGQGFNEQFF	TGCGCCAGCAGCTTAACCCCGGGACAGGGTTTCAATGAGCAGTTCTTC
many	.	TRBV5-5	TRBJ2-1	CASSLGLGGWNEQFF	TGTGCCAGCAGCTTGGGTCTTGGCGGGTGGAATGAGCAGTTCTTC
many	.	TRBV5-6	TRBJ1-3	CASSLDYSSGNTIYF	TGTGCCAGCAGCTTGGACTACAGCTCTGGAAACACCATATATTTT
.	.	TRBV5-1	TRBJ2-3	CASSGLGSTDTQYF	TGCGCCAGCAGCGGTCTCGGGAGTACAGATACGCAGTATTTT
many	.	TRBV5-1	TRBJ2-2	CASSPPGELFF	TGCGCCAGCAGCCCCCCCGGGGAGCTGTTTTTT
few	.	TRBV19	TRBJ2-2	CASSYRGALAGELFF	TGTGCCAGTAGTTACCGGGGGGCCTTGGCCGGGGAGCTGTTTTTT
.	.	TRBV25-1	TRBJ1-2	CASSEWEGFYGYTF	TGTGCCAGCAGTGAATGGGAGGGATTCTATGGCTACACCTTC
many	.	TRBV20-1	TRBJ2-5	CSARAGFTLETQYF	TGCAGTGCTAGAGCAGGGTTTACTTTGGAGACCCAGTACTTC
few	.	TRBV4-2	TRBJ1-1	CASSQGTENTEAFF	TGTGCCAGCAGCCAAGGGACCGAGAACACTGAAGCTTTCTTT
.	.	TRBV5-1	TRBJ1-1	CASSFQGVDTEAFF	TGCGCCAGCAGCTTTCAGGGCGTTGACACTGAAGCTTTCTTT
few	TRBD1	TRBV4-1	TRBJ1-5	CASSQVTQGRNQPQHF	TGCGCCAGCAGCCAAGTCACACAGGGGAGGAATCAGCCCCAGCATTTT
few	TRBD2	TRBV9	TRBJ2-3	CASSVLAGGLYADTQYF	TGTGCCAGCAGCGTCCTAGCGGGGGGGCTTTACGCAGATACGCAGTATTTT
.	TRBD2	TRBV12-3/TRBV12-4	TRBJ2-3	CASRRDLAGGPDTQYF	TGTGCCAGCAGGCGTGACCTAGCGGGGGGGCCTGATACGCAGTATTTT
.	.	TRBV9	TRBJ2-2	CASSVGRANTGELFF	TGTGCCAGCAGCGTTGGTCGGGCGAACACCGGGGAGCTGTTTTTT
many	TRBD2	TRBV5-1	TRBJ2-1	CASGLAGDSYNEQFF	TGCGCCAGCGGACTAGCGGGAGATTCCTACAATGAGCAGTTCTTC
.	.	TRBV5-1	TRBJ2-2	CASSPIQGVNTGELFF	TGCGCCAGCAGCCCGATCCAAGGGGTCAACACCGGGGAGCTGTTTTTT
.	.	TRBV10-1	TRBJ2-7	CASPSSGQISYEQYF	TGCGCCAGCCCTTCTAGTGGACAGATCTCCTACGAGCAGTACTTC
.	TRBD2	TRBV2	TRBJ2-1	CASRAGGPYEQFF	TGTGCCAGCAGGGCGGGAGGGCCCTATGAGCAGTTCTTC
.	.	TRBV12-3/TRBV12-4	TRBJ1-1	CASSPGRRRLGNTEAFF	TGTGCCAGCAGCCCCGGGCGGCGGAGGCTAGGGAACACTGAAGCTTTCTTT
many	.	TRBV7-2	TRBJ2-2	CASSLRLTGELFF	TGTGCCAGCAGCTTACGGTTAACCGGGGAGCTGTTTTTT
few	.	TRBV9	TRBJ2-3	CASTRQPPDTQYF	TGTGCCAGCACCAGACAGCCGCCAGATACGCAGTATTTT
few	.	TRBV3-1	TRBJ1-1	CASSHTYRLRTEAFF	TGTGCCAGCAGCCACACGTATAGGTTGAGGACTGAAGCTTTCTTT
.	TRBD1	TRBV7-2	TRBJ1-2	CASSPRDSYGYTF	TGTGCCAGCAGCCCCCGGGACAGCTATGGCTACACCTTC
few	.	TRBV6-5	TRBJ2-5	CASSYSKISRDRETQYF	TGTGCCAGCAGTTACTCGAAGATAAGCAGGGACCGAGAGACCCAGTACTTC
few	TRBD2	TRBV2	TRBJ2-1	CASSEALAGAPPGSEQFF	TGTGCCAGCAGTGAAGCTTTAGCGGGAGCGCCCCCGGGTAGTGAGCAGTTCTTC
few	TRBD1	TRBV3-1	TRBJ1-5	CASSTTGGSNQPQHF	TGTGCCAGTAGTACGACAGGGGGAAGCAATCAGCCCCAGCATTTT
many	.	TRBV5-6	TRBJ1-5	CASSLGGYSNQPQHF	TGTGCCAGCAGCTTGGGAGGTTATAGCAATCAGCCCCAGCATTTT
many	TRBD2	TRBV20-1	TRBJ2-3	CSAPIAGGSDTQYF	TGCAGTGCGCCGATAGCGGGAGGATCAGATACGCAGTATTTT
.	.	TRBV24-1	TRBJ1-5	CATSDPGRVDLPQHF	TGTGCCACCAGTGACCCTGGACGGGTGGATCTGCCCCAGCATTTT
few	.	TRBV6-6	TRBJ1-2	CASSDIDTYGYTF	TGTGCCAGCAGTGACATCGACACTTATGGCTACACCTTC
few	TRBD2	TRBV20-1	TRBJ2-7	CSASDTSGGGEQYF	TGCAGTGCTTCAGATACTAGCGGGGGGGGCGAGCAGTACTTC
.	TRBD2	TRBV6-1	TRBJ2-7	CASSKPAGGPKEQYF	TGTGCCAGCAGTAAACCAGCGGGGGGGCCCAAGGAGCAGTACTTC
.	.	TRBV20-1	TRBJ1-3	CSARESGNTIYF	TGCAGTGCTAGAGAATCCGGGAACACCATATATTTT
.	.	TRBV20-1	TRBJ2-3	CSARLRRSLTDTQYF	TGCAGTGCTAGACTACGGAGAAGCCTCACAGATACGCAGTATTTT
many	TRBD1	TRBV12-3/TRBV12-4	TRBJ1-4	CASSRQGLGEKLFF	TGTGCCAGCAGTAGACAGGGTTTGGGTGAAAAACTGTTTTTT
few	.	TRBV27	TRBJ2-7	CASSPEVRGLYEQYF	TGTGCCAGCAGTCCCGAAGTGAGGGGGTTGTACGAGCAGTACTTC
few	.	TRBV12-3/TRBV12-4	TRBJ2-6	CASRVSSGANVLTF	TGTGCCAGCAGGGTCAGCTCTGGGGCCAACGTCCTGACTTTC
few	.	TRBV19	TRBJ1-1	CASSIGPGASAFF	TGTGCCAGTAGTATAGGGCCTGGGGCTTCGGCTTTCTTT
.	.	TRBV19	TRBJ1-1	CASSIGARAEAFF	TGTGCCAGTAGTATAGGCGCTCGGGCTGAAGCTTTCTTT